The next 30 T cell receptor beta chains were all read from a single sample in a study of cytomegalovirus exposure and HLA in healthy donors. Here immunoSEQ multiplex PCR was the method, and the copy in TCRdb shows in-frame clones only, minus some. The sample shows 76,000 or so clones, about 94% of them seen only once. Material: PBMCs. Receptors originate from a woman aged 18 to 35 in good health and CMV-seronegative.

The V call is TRBV6-5, the J call TRBJ2-7; D is unclear. Germline V gene sequence: CDR1 MNHEY, CDR2 SVGAGI. V was shortened by 0 bases and J by 2 bases, with 11 bases between the two germline ends. The CDR3 covers 15 residues. The CDR3 nucleotides are TGTGCCAGCAGTTACTCTTCGTCGCAGGCCTACGAGCAGTACTTC. Protein sequence: CASSYSSSQAYEQYF.

The genes are TRBV2 and TRBJ2-5, with a weak D call TRBD2 (5 bases). Germline values: CDR1 SNHLY, CDR2 FYNNEI. V was clipped by 3 bases and J by 5 bases, with 10 bases between them. The CDR3 is 13 residues long. The chain's CDR3 is CASSDVSVETQYF. DNA of the CDR3: TGTGCCAGCAGTGACGTTAGCGTGGAGACCCAGTACTTC.

The chain couples TRBV19 to TRBJ2-7, with a tentative D call TRBD2 (5 bases). CDR1 is LNHDA, CDR2 SQIVND, per germline (reference sequence). This CDR3 is built from 13 residues. Trimming stripped 3 bases from V and 6 bases from J, with 12 bases between. The chain's CDR3 is CASSMLGLAEQYF. CDR3 sequence (DNA): TGTGCCAGTAGTATGCTAGGCCTAGCCGAGCAGTACTTC.

The rearrangement links TRBV11-2 to TRBJ1-6; TRBD1 might be the D (6 bases). V was cut by 3 bases and J by 5 bases, with 8 bases left in between. Germline CDR1 SGHAT, CDR2 FQNNGV. The CDR3 consists of 14 residues. CDR3 sequence (DNA): TGTGCCAGCAGCTTTCCAGGGGATAATTCACCCCTCCACTTT. This codes for CASSFPGDNSPLHF.

V and J are TRBV14 and TRBJ1-1; TRBD1 matches 7 bases. Looked up from germline, CDR1 is SGHDN and CDR2 is FVKESK. The CDR3 consists of 13 residues. J gave up 4 bases and V 8 bases, and 7 bases lay outside the gene matches. The CDR3 sequence is CASRDRASTEAFF. As DNA, the CDR3 is TGTGCCAGCCGGGACAGAGCGTCCACTGAAGCTTTCTTT.

The V and J genes are TRBV4-3 and TRBJ1-1; D not certain. The CDR3 is 17 amino acids. CDR1 is LGHNA and CDR2 is YSLEER in the germline V gene. Trimming took 0 bases from V and 0 from J, leaving 14 bases between them. The CDR3 nucleotides are TGCGCCAGCAGCCAAGATTTCAGAGGAGGGATGAACACTGAAGCTTTCTTT. It codes for CASSQDFRGGMNTEAFF.

V gene TRBV27 combines with J gene TRBJ2-7; 10 nucleotides match TRBD1. Trimming removed 4 bases from V and 5 bases from J; junction bases left unmatched: 5. The CDR3 contains 14 residues. Germline CDR1 and CDR2: MNHEY and SMNVEV (reference sequence). Written as DNA, the CDR3 is TGTGCCAGCAGTTATAGGGACAGGGGTCACGAGCAGTACTTC. This encodes CASSYRDRGHEQYF.

The chain links TRBV11-2 to TRBJ1-6; D is ambiguous. Per the germline V gene, CDR1 is SGHAT and CDR2 is FQNNGV. This CDR3 contains 17 residues. Trimming took off 5 bases at V and 3 bases at J, with 17 bases between the two ends. The CDR3: CASSDTIVDDYNSPLHF. In DNA, the CDR3 is TGTGCCAGCAGCGATACGATAGTCGATGACTATAATTCACCCCTCCACTTT.

The chain links TRBV7-9 to TRBJ2-1, with 7 bases aligning to TRBD2. Trimming removed 4 bases from V and 9 bases from J; junction bases left unmatched: 9. The CDR3 consists of 14 residues. The germline V gene has CDR1 SEHNR and CDR2 FQNEAQ (reference sequence). CDR3 nucleotides: TGTGCCAGCAGCTCCCGACGACTAGCCCCTGAGCAGTTCTTC. Residues: CASSSRRLAPEQFF. Combining the CDR3 with reference TRBV7-9 and TRBJ2-1 gives the whole variable domain DTGVSQNPRHKITKRGQNVTFRCDPISEHNRLYWYRQTLGQGPEFLTYFQNEAQLEKSRLLSDRFSAERPKGSFSTLEIQRTEQGDSAMYLCASSSRRLAPEQFFGPGTRLTVL.

The chain couples TRBV11-2 to TRBJ2-2; D remains unclear. Per germline, CDR1 SGHAT and CDR2 FQNNGV. Trimming took 9 bases from V and 0 from J, leaving 14 bases between them. This CDR3 is 15 amino acids long. CDR3 loop: CASIRGSTNTGELFF. In nucleotides, the CDR3 is TGTGCCAGTATACGTGGCAGTACGAACACCGGGGAGCTGTTTTTT.

The chain recombines TRBV28 with TRBJ2-1, with 13 bases fitting TRBD2. Unmatched junction bases numbered 15, after V lost 6 bases and J lost 4 bases. Germline loops: CDR1 MDHEN, CDR2 SYDVKM. The length of the CDR3 is 19 residues. CDR3 nucleotide sequence: TGTGCCAGCAGGACGAATCCGGGACTAGCGGGATCGTGGTACAATGAGCAGTTCTTC. As protein: CASRTNPGLAGSWYNEQFF. Complete variable domain (other parts from reference TRBV28 and TRBJ2-1): DVKVTQSSRYLVKRTGEKVFLECVQDMDHENMFWYRQDPGLGLRLIYFSYDVKMKEKGDIPEGYSVSREKKERFSLILESASTNQTSMYLCASRTNPGLAGSWYNEQFFGPGTRLTVL.

The rearrangement uses TRBV5-1 and TRBJ1-1; the D gene is possibly TRBD1 (5 bases). This CDR3 contains 18 residues. V lost 1 base, J lost 2 bases, and 21 bases lay in between. Germline values: CDR1 SGHRS, CDR2 YFSETQ. This CDR3 is CASSLWDPGRGGNTEAFF. The CDR3 coding sequence is TGCGCCAGCAGCTTGTGGGACCCCGGGCGGGGAGGAAACACTGAAGCTTTCTTT.

V and J are TRBV2 and TRBJ2-3, with a possible D match to TRBD2 (5 bases). Trimming removed 6 bases from V and 6 bases from J, with 7 bases in between. Germline CDR1 is SNHLY and CDR2 is FYNNEI. There are 11 residues in the CDR3. CDR3 in amino acids: CASRDSDTQYF. The DNA of the CDR3 is TGTGCCAGCAGGGACTCTGATACGCAGTATTTT.

The chain combines TRBV2 with TRBJ2-5; TRBD2 is a possible D gene (6 bases). This CDR3 is built from 15 residues. Trimming took off 3 bases at V and 4 bases at J, with 15 bases between the two ends. Germline CDR1 is SNHLY and CDR2 is FYNNEI. CDR3: CASSEGGRRGETQYF. The CDR3 DNA follows: TGTGCCAGCAGTGAGGGAGGAAGGAGGGGAGAGACCCAGTACTTC.

V usage is TRBV28 and J usage is TRBJ2-5, with 16 bases aligning to TRBD2. The junction had 6 bases not matched to a gene; V was cut back by 6 bases and J by 5 bases. CDR3 length: 16 residues. Per the germline V gene, CDR1 is MDHEN and CDR2 is SYDVKM. The CDR3 DNA reads TGTGCCAGCAGGGGGACTAGCGGGAGGGCTGGGGAGACCCAGTACTTC. Translating gives CASRGTSGRAGETQYF.

Turning to this clone: Other DNA sequences of this sample code for an identical CDR3. This CDR3 reads CASSPRGLADQETQYF. CDR3 in DNA: TGCGCCAGCAGCCCAAGGGGTCTAGCGGACCAAGAGACCCAGTACTTC. V gene TRBV4-1 combines with J gene TRBJ2-5, with 7 bases aligning to TRBD2. The germline V gene encodes CDR1 MGHRA and CDR2 YSYEKL. The CDR3 is 16 amino acids. V dropped 4 bases and J dropped 0; count of bases not matched to a gene: 8.

The chain joins TRBV4-2 to TRBJ1-2; 8 positions match TRBD1. V shed 0 bases and J 13 bases; nucleotides not matched to a gene: 16. Germline V CDR1 and CDR2: LGHNA, YNFKEQ. CDR3 length: 16 amino acids. CDR3 DNA: TGTGCCAGCAGCCAAGAGGGTAGCCCGGGACAGGTATCCCTCACCTTC. This sequence encodes CASSQEGSPGQVSLTF.

A single count supports this clone. This chain connects TRBV30 to TRBJ2-7; no clear D gene. Trimming shortened V by 0 bases and J by 0 bases, and 9 bases separated the two germline ends. This CDR3 has 14 amino acids. Germline V gene lookup returns CDR1 GTSNPN and CDR2 SVGIG (reference sequence). The CDR3 here is CAWSVLLSSYEQYF. CDR3 DNA: TGTGCCTGGAGTGTACTTCTGAGCTCCTACGAGCAGTACTTC.

This rearrangement joins TRBV28 to TRBJ2-5; TRBD2 agrees at 12 bases. Germline values: CDR1 MDHEN, CDR2 SYDVKM. Trimming cost V 4 bases and J 4 bases; bases outside gene matches: 7. CDR3 length equals 16 residues. The CDR3 nucleotides are TGTGCCAGCAGTTCCACGACTAGCGGGAGACGAGAGACCCAGTACTTC. Its protein is CASSSTTSGRRETQYF.

The rearrangement joins TRBV28 to TRBJ2-7, with D uncertain. The length of the CDR3 is 11 residues. Germline CDR1 and CDR2: MDHEN and SYDVKM. Trimming removed 4 bases from V and 5 bases from J, with 6 bases in between. This CDR3 is CASSSPHEQYF. The CDR3 DNA sequence: TGTGCCAGCAGTTCTCCCCACGAGCAGTACTTC. Full variable domain (outside the CDR3, taken from reference TRBV28 and TRBJ2-7): DVKVTQSSRYLVKRTGEKVFLECVQDMDHENMFWYRQDPGLGLRLIYFSYDVKMKEKGDIPEGYSVSREKKERFSLILESASTNQTSMYLCASSSPHEQYFGPGTRLTVT.

The chain recombines TRBV7-8 with TRBJ2-5, with a tentative D call TRBD2 (6 bases). V shed 2 bases and J shed 5 bases, with 21 bases lying between them. This CDR3 comprises 17 residues. Germline V CDR1 and CDR2: SGHVS, FQNEAQ. The CDR3 DNA follows: TGTGCCAGCAGCTTATTGGGGTTGGGAGGCATGGTGGAGACCCAGTACTTC. It translates to CASSLLGLGGMVETQYF. Looking up the rest from reference TRBV7-8 and TRBJ2-5 gives the full variable domain: GAGVSQSPRYKVAKRGQDVALRCDPISGHVSLFWYQQALGQGPEFLTYFQNEAQLDKSGLPSDRFFAERPEGSVSTLKIQRTQQEDSAVYLCASSLLGLGGMVETQYFGPGTRLLVL.

The V gene is TRBV9, the J gene TRBJ1-1, with D perhaps TRBD1 (5 bases). The length of the CDR3 is 14 residues. The germline CDR1 and CDR2 sequences are SGDLS and YYNGEE. The V and J ends lost 3 bases and 0 bases respectively, with 9 bases between them. CDR3 in DNA: TGTGCCAGCAGCGAACAGGACCTGAACACTGAAGCTTTCTTT. The encoded protein is CASSEQDLNTEAFF.

The genes are TRBV5-1 and TRBJ2-2; 10 nucleotides line up with TRBD2. Germline-derived CDR1 and CDR2 are SGHRS and YFSETQ. V lost 3 bases and J lost 6; bases outside the gene matches: 11. The CDR3 length is 17 residues. The CDR3 sequence is CASSWRGLAGEAGELFF. Here the CDR3 DNA reads TGCGCCAGCAGCTGGAGGGGGCTAGCGGGAGAAGCCGGGGAGCTGTTTTTT.

This chain links TRBV28 with TRBJ2-4; D perhaps matches TRBD1 (6 bases). V was trimmed by 4 bases and J by 7 bases, leaving 17 bases between them. This CDR3 region has 15 residues. Germline CDR1 MDHEN, CDR2 SYDVKM. Here the CDR3 DNA reads TGTGCCAGCAGTTCACCAGGGGTTGGGGGCAACATTCAGTACTTC. Residues: CASSSPGVGGNIQYF.

This chain joins TRBV2 and TRBJ2-3; 7 nucleotides agree with TRBD1. J lost 6 bases, V lost 6 bases, and 0 bases had no gene match. There are 11 residues in the CDR3. Germline V gene data show CDR1 as SNHLY and CDR2 as FYNNEI. This chain's CDR3 is CASRQGDTQYF. As DNA, the CDR3 is TGTGCCAGCAGACAGGGGGATACGCAGTATTTT.

The chain links TRBV28 to TRBJ2-3, with a weak D call TRBD2 (6 bases). The CDR3 runs 17 residues. Looked up from germline, CDR1 is MDHEN and CDR2 is SYDVKM. V gave up 3 bases and J gave up 5 bases, with 21 bases separating them. DNA of the CDR3: TGTGCCAGCAGTTTGCCCTCTACGGCACTGGGGGGAGATACGCAGTATTTT. This sequence encodes CASSLPSTALGGDTQYF.

V and J are TRBV30 and TRBJ1-5; no reliable D call. Germline V gives CDR1 GTSNPN, CDR2 SVGIG (reference sequence). The CDR3 runs to 13 residues. Deletions cut 0 bases from V and 5 bases from J, with 8 bases between. The CDR3 reads CAWSVRRDQPQHF. Here the CDR3 DNA reads TGTGCCTGGAGTGTCCGTCGCGATCAGCCCCAGCATTTT.

V usage is TRBV27 and J usage is TRBJ1-3; D is uncertain. CDR3 length: 13 amino acids. V was clipped by 4 bases and J by 0 bases, with 4 bases between them. Germline CDR1 MNHEY, CDR2 SMNVEV (reference sequence). The CDR3 reads CASSSLSGNTIYF. The CDR3 DNA reads as TGTGCCAGCAGTTCCCTCTCTGGAAACACCATATATTTT.

The CDR3 nucleotides read TGTGCCAGCAGCCCTGAGGTCCCGGGACAGTTTTATGGCTACACCTTC. This sequence encodes CASSPEVPGQFYGYTF. V and J are TRBV28 and TRBJ1-2, with 7 bases aligning to TRBD1. This CDR3 is 16 amino acids long. CDR1 is MDHEN, CDR2 SYDVKM, per germline. The J segment lost 5 bases and the V segment lost 6 bases, leaving 15 bases of the junction unmatched.

The chain employs TRBV6-1 and TRBJ1-5; 7 positions agree with TRBD1. The CDR3 contains 14 residues. The germline CDR1 and CDR2 sequences are MNHNS and SASEGT. V shed 6 bases and J 2 bases; nucleotides not matched to a gene: 4. The chain's CDR3 is CASSDRVGNQPQHF. As DNA, the CDR3 is TGTGCCAGCAGCGACAGGGTAGGCAATCAGCCCCAGCATTTT.